The 26 T cell receptor beta chains presented below share a single source sample, sequenced in a study of blood T cell repertoires in COVID-19. Profiled with immunoSEQ multiplex PCR; TCRdb holds only in-frame clones, not every one. The sample contains approximately 230,000 clones, around nine tenths of which appear only once. Specimen: peripheral blood. These receptors all come from a middle-aged woman who had recovered from COVID-19.

This clone has only one observation. The J gene is TRBJ2-7, the V gene TRBV19; TRBD2 agrees at 11 bases. V lost 5 bases, J lost 1 base, and 4 bases stayed unmatched. Germline CDR1 and CDR2: LNHDA and SQIVND (reference sequence). The CDR3 consists of 15 residues. In DNA form, the CDR3 reads TGTGCCAGTAGTCCGGGACTAGCGGAGTCCTACGAGCAGTACTTC. Its protein product is CASSPGLAESYEQYF.

This chain joins TRBV19 and TRBJ1-2; D not resolved. The CDR3 runs to 14 residues. Germline V gene sequence: CDR1 LNHDA, CDR2 SQIVND (reference sequence). V gave up 1 base and J gave up 8 bases, with 14 bases separating them. CDR3 sequence reads: CASSIGLELRGYTF. In nucleotides, the CDR3 is TGTGCCAGTAGTATAGGGTTGGAGCTTAGAGGCTACACCTTC.

Only a few counts were recorded for this clone. The rearrangement joins TRBV19 to TRBJ1-3, with D unresolved. CDR1 is LNHDA, CDR2 SQIVND, per germline (reference sequence). Trimming left V 4 bases short and J 4 bases short, with 17 bases between. CDR3 length: 16 residues. CDR3 sequence reads: CASSSSKRAAGNTIYF. The CDR3 coding sequence is TGTGCCAGTAGTAGTTCGAAGAGGGCCGCGGGAAACACCATATATTTT.

The chain has TRBV21-1 and TRBJ2-5; the table gives TRBD2 as D, unverified against the DNA. TRBV21-1 is designated a pseudogene. CDR3 length equals 15 residues. CDR3 nucleotide sequence: TGTGCCAGCAGCAAACTAGCGGGGGGGCAAGAGACCCAGTACTTC. Translated, it gives CASSKLAGGQETQYF.

J is TRBJ1-5 and V is TRBV19, with TRBD1 as a possible D gene (6 bases). V lost 5 bases, J lost 10 bases, and 18 bases lay in between. This CDR3 is built from 14 residues. Germline CDR1 reads LNHDA; CDR2 reads SQIVND (reference sequence). The CDR3, as DNA: TGTGCCAGTAGTCCTACAGGGTCATTGGGCCCCCAGCATTTT. It specifies CASSPTGSLGPQHF.

DNA for the CDR3: TGTGCCAGTAGTATCCGACAGGGGGACTATGGCTACACCTTC. Translated: CASSIRQGDYGYTF. The rearrangement joins TRBV19 to TRBJ1-2, with 9 bases identical to TRBD1. The CDR3 is 14 amino acids. Trimming took 3 bases from V and 3 from J; bases not matched to a gene: 2. Germline V CDR1 and CDR2: LNHDA, SQIVND (reference sequence).

Worth noting for this clone: In the same sample, other DNA sequences code for this CDR3. The CDR3 DNA reads TGTGCCAGCAGCTTGGGATTAGCCGGAGTTTCCAATGAGCAGTTCTTC. This sequence encodes CASSLGLAGVSNEQFF. The chain has TRBV5-6 and TRBJ2-1; D gene ambiguous. The CDR3 contains 16 residues. The V end lost 0 bases, the J end lost 6 bases, and 16 bases lay between the germline ends. The V gene's germline CDR1 is SGHDT and CDR2 YYEEEE. The full variable domain, rest sourced from reference TRBV5-6 and TRBJ2-1, is DAGVTQSPTHLIKTRGQQVTLRCSPKSGHDTVSWYQQALGQGPQFIFQYYEEEERQRGNFPDRFSGHQFPNYSSELNVNALLLGDSALYLCASSLGLAGVSNEQFFGPGTRLTVL.

The rearrangement links TRBV10-3 to TRBJ1-2; 9 bases agree with TRBD1. After removal of 7 bases from V and 6 bases from J, the junction contained 6 bases not matched to a gene. Germline CDR1 is ENHRY and CDR2 is SYGVKD. CDR3 length: 13 residues. CDR3 protein: CAIKSGTGNGYTF. CDR3 nucleotides: TGTGCCATCAAGAGCGGGACAGGGAATGGCTACACCTTC.

Only one count was recorded for this clone. The CDR3 sequence: CASSQYTGTSYEQYF. Written as DNA, the CDR3 is TGTGCCAGCAGCCAATACACGGGAACGTCCTACGAGCAGTACTTC. V and J are TRBV4-2 and TRBJ2-7; D might be TRBD2 (5 bases). V lost 2 bases, J lost 1 base, and 12 bases lay in between. In germline, CDR1 is LGHNA, CDR2 YNFKEQ. The CDR3 runs 15 residues.

The V gene is TRBV19, the J gene TRBJ2-5, with 7 bases identical to TRBD1. The germline gives CDR1 LNHDA, CDR2 SQIVND (reference sequence). This CDR3 comprises 14 residues. V lost 8 bases and J lost 5; bases outside the gene matches: 11. The CDR3 coding sequence is TGTGCCAGTGGCTGGACAGGACCGGAGGAGACCCAGTACTTC. Amino acid sequence: CASGWTGPEETQYF.

Details on this clone: Distinct nucleotide sequences in the sample also encode this CDR3. The rearrangement joins TRBV7-2 to TRBJ2-5; 7 positions agree with TRBD2. Germline values: CDR1 SGHTA, CDR2 FQGNSA. There are 14 residues in the CDR3. Losses at the gene ends were 0 bases for V and 5 bases for J; bases not matched to a gene: 3. Written as DNA, the CDR3 is TGTGCCAGCAGCTTAGCGGGGGGGACGGAGACCCAGTACTTC. Translating gives CASSLAGGTETQYF. The entire variable domain, with the rest obtained from reference TRBV7-2 and TRBJ2-5, is as follows: GAGVSQSPSNKVTEKGKDVELRCDPISGHTALYWYRQSLGQGLEFLIYFQGNSAPDKSGLPSDRFSAERTGGSVSTLTIQRTQQEDSAVYLCASSLAGGTETQYFGPGTRLLVL.

The V gene is TRBV6-2 or TRBV6-3, the J gene TRBJ2-5, with D perhaps matching TRBD1 (7 bases). Trimming pared 4 bases from V and 2 bases from J, leaving 14 bases between. Germline CDR1 and CDR2: MNHEY and SVGEGT. This CDR3 is 15 amino acids long. The CDR3 nucleotides are TGTGCCAGCAGTTTCACGACAGGGAGGCAAGAGACCCAGTACTTC. Residues: CASSFTTGRQETQYF.

This chain links TRBV7-9 with TRBJ1-2; 10 positions agree with TRBD1. The V and J ends lost 6 bases and 4 bases, in that order; junction bases with no gene match: 8. Germline CDR1 and CDR2: SEHNR and FQNEAQ (reference sequence). The CDR3 sequence is 15 residues long. The DNA for the CDR3 is TGTGCCAGCAGGGTCGGGACAGGGGACCTCTATGGCTACACCTTC. It encodes CASRVGTGDLYGYTF.

The chain recombines TRBV5-1 with TRBJ2-5, with TRBD1 matching over 7 bases. Trimming took 3 bases from V and 3 from J; bases not matched to a gene: 5. The germline CDR1 and CDR2 sequences are SGHRS and YFSETQ. This CDR3 has 14 residues. The CDR3 is CASSSGQAEETQYF. In nucleotides, the CDR3 is TGCGCCAGCAGCTCCGGACAGGCTGAAGAGACCCAGTACTTC.

This clone was seen a single time. V gene TRBV7-8 combines with J gene TRBJ2-1, with D unclear. V dropped 1 base and J dropped 7 bases, with 14 bases sitting between them. The germline V gene has CDR1 SGHVS and CDR2 FQNEAQ. The CDR3 is 15 amino acids. In DNA, the CDR3 is TGTGCCAGCAGCTTAGATCGGCAGGTCCGGAATGAGCAGTTCTTC. Its protein is CASSLDRQVRNEQFF.

The chain employs TRBV13 and TRBJ2-3; no definite D call. Trimming cost V 3 bases and J 5 bases, with 12 bases left between them. The CDR3 spans 14 residues. Per germline, CDR1 PRHDT and CDR2 FYEKMQ (reference sequence). The DNA for the CDR3 is TGTGCCAGCAGCTTTTCGGCAGGTAGAGATACGCAGTATTTT. The encoded protein is CASSFSAGRDTQYF.

This clone came up once. The rearrangement joins TRBV19 to TRBJ2-4, with TRBD2 matching 11 bases. V shed 3 bases, J shed 7 bases, and the junction held 8 bases outside the gene matches. Germline assignment: CDR1 LNHDA and CDR2 SQIVND (reference sequence). This CDR3 region has 16 residues. The CDR3: CASSIGVAGGPNIQYF. DNA of the CDR3: TGTGCCAGTAGTATTGGGGTAGCGGGGGGGCCGAACATTCAGTACTTC.

The V and J genes are TRBV18 and TRBJ2-1; the match to TRBD2 covers 9 bases. Trimming removed 3 bases from V and 5 bases from J; junction bases left unmatched: 5. Germline-derived CDR1 and CDR2 are KGHSH and LQKENI. CDR3 size: 15 residues. The CDR3 loop reads CASSPGTSPDNEQFF. In DNA form, the CDR3 reads TGTGCCAGCTCACCGGGGACTAGCCCAGACAATGAGCAGTTCTTC.

The chain uses TRBV29-1 and TRBJ1-4, with D tentatively TRBD1 (6 bases). The ends were cut back, 7 bases at V and 3 bases at J, with 18 bases in the middle. The CDR3 covers 15 residues. CDR1 is SQVTM, CDR2 ANQGSEA, per germline. Here the CDR3 DNA reads TGCAGCGCCCAATGGACAGTCGCCGCTAATGAAAAACTGTTTTTT. This gives the protein CSAQWTVAANEKLFF.

The chain uses TRBV7-8 and TRBJ2-7; D gene ambiguous. This CDR3 contains 14 residues. Germline V gives CDR1 SGHVS, CDR2 FQNEAQ. V gave up 6 bases and J gave up 4 bases, with 16 bases separating them. CDR3 loop: CASSPWQEKYEQYF. CDR3 bases: TGTGCCAGCAGTCCCTGGCAGGAAAAGTACGAGCAGTACTTC.

V and J are TRBV4-2 and TRBJ2-7; 13 nucleotides line up with TRBD2. The CDR3 consists of 17 residues. V was clipped by 1 base and J by 5 bases; unmatched bases: 8. Germline V CDR1 and CDR2: LGHNA, YNFKEQ. CDR3: CASSQAPGTSGIHEQYF. CDR3 nucleotides: TGTGCCAGCAGCCAAGCACCCGGGACTAGCGGGATCCACGAGCAGTACTTC.

The rearrangement uses TRBV6-5 and TRBJ2-7; TRBD1 might be the D (6 bases). Trimming cost V 5 bases and J 4 bases, with 15 bases left between them. Looked up from germline, CDR1 is MNHEY and CDR2 is SVGAGI. The CDR3 loop spans 14 amino acids. The CDR3 loop reads CASSSDRLLYEQYF. Written as DNA, the CDR3 is TGTGCCAGCAGTAGCGACAGGTTGCTATACGAGCAGTACTTC.

This clone has only one observation. V gene TRBV9 combines with J gene TRBJ2-3; no reliable D call. The CDR3 runs to 15 residues. Germline CDR1 reads SGDLS; CDR2 reads YYNGEE. V was clipped by 3 bases and J by 0 bases, with 11 bases between them. The CDR3 region has the DNA TGTGCCAGCAGCGCAGTGACAACTAGCACAGATACGCAGTATTTT. It codes for CASSAVTTSTDTQYF.

The chain joins TRBV5-1 to TRBJ2-3, with TRBD2 matching 12 bases. The CDR3 is 18 residues long. From germline, CDR1 is SGHRS and CDR2 YFSETQ. J was trimmed by 3 bases and V by 0 bases; bases with no gene match: 8. The CDR3 region is CASSLGLAGVRSTDTQYF. As DNA, the CDR3 is TGCGCCAGCAGCTTGGGACTAGCGGGAGTAAGGTCGACAGATACGCAGTATTTT.

The rearrangement links TRBV20-1 to TRBJ2-3; 8 bases fit TRBD2. Per germline, CDR1 DFQATT and CDR2 SNEGSKA (reference sequence). V lost 3 bases and J lost 6; bases outside the gene matches: 11. The CDR3 is 15 amino acids. CDR3 region: CSASVVGLVTDTQYF. In nucleotides, the CDR3 is TGCAGTGCTAGTGTCGTGGGACTAGTCACCGATACGCAGTATTTT.

A single count supports this clone. The chain joins TRBV19 to TRBJ1-5; D perhaps matches TRBD1 (5 bases). This CDR3 spans 15 amino acids. The germline V gene encodes CDR1 LNHDA and CDR2 SQIVND (reference sequence). Trimming shortened V by 1 base and J by 0 bases, and 7 bases separated the two germline ends. In DNA form, the CDR3 reads TGTGCCAGTAGTATAGTAGGGGTTAGCAATCAGCCCCAGCATTTT. Its protein product is CASSIVGVSNQPQHF.